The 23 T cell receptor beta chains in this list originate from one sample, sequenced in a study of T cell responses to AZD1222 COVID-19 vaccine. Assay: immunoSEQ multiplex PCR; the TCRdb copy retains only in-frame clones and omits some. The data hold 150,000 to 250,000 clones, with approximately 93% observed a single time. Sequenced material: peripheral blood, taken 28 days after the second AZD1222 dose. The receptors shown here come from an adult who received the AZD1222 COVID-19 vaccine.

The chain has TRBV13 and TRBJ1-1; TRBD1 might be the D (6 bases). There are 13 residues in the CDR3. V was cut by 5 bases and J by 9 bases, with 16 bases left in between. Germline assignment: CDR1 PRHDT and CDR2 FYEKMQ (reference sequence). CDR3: CASSRRDIVKAFF. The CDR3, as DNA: TGTGCCAGCAGCCGTCGGGACATAGTGAAAGCTTTCTTT.

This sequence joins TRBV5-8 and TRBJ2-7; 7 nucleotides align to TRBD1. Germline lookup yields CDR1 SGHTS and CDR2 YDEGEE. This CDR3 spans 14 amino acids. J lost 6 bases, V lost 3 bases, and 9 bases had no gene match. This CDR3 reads CASSSRDRLSEQYF. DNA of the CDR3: TGTGCCAGCAGCTCCCGGGACAGACTGTCCGAGCAGTACTTC.

CDR3: CASSLRGVGGVGTEAFF. CDR3 nucleotides: TGTGCCAGCAGCTTAAGAGGGGTCGGGGGAGTGGGCACTGAAGCTTTCTTT. The chain is built from TRBV7-9 and TRBJ1-1, with TRBD1 as a possible D gene (5 bases). From germline, CDR1 is SEHNR and CDR2 FQNEAQ (reference sequence). The V end lost 2 bases, the J end lost 4 bases, and 20 bases lay between the germline ends. The CDR3 is 17 residues long. Full variable domain (rest looked up from reference TRBV7-9 and TRBJ1-1): DTGVSQNPRHKITKRGQNVTFRCDPISEHNRLYWYRQTLGQGPEFLTYFQNEAQLEKSRLLSDRFSAERPKGSFSTLEIQRTEQGDSAMYLCASSLRGVGGVGTEAFFGQGTRLTVV.

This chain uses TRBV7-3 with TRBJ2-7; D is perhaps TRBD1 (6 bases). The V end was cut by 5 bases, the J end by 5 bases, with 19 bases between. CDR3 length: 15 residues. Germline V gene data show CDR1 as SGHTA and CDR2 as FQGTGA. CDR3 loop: CASSLIPRGSDEQYF. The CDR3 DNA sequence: TGTGCCAGCAGCCTCATCCCCAGGGGATCCGACGAGCAGTACTTC. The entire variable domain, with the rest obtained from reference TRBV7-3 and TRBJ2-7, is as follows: GAGVSQTPSNKVTEKGKYVELRCDPISGHTALYWYRQSLGQGPEFLIYFQGTGAADDSGLPNDRFFAVRPEGSVSTLKIQRTERGDSAVYLCASSLIPRGSDEQYFGPGTRLTVT.

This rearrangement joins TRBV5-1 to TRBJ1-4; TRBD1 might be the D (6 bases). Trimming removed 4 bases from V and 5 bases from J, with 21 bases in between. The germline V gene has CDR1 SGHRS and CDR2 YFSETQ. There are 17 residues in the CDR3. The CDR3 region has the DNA TGCGCCAGCAGCCCGGGGGGCAGACCGGTCGGAAATGAAAAACTGTTTTTT. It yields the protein CASSPGGRPVGNEKLFF.

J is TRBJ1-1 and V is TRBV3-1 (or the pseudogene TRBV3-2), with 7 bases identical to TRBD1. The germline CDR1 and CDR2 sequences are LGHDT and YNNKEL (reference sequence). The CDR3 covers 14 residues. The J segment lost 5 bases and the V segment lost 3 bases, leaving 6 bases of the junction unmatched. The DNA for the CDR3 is TGTGCCAGCAGCCAGGACAGACAGGGAACTGAAGCTTTCTTT. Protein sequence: CASSQDRQGTEAFF.

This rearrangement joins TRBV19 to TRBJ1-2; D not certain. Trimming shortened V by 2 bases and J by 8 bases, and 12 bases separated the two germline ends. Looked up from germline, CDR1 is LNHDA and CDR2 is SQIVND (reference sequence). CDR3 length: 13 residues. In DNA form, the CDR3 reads TGTGCCAGTAGTATAAGTTTCTGGGAGGGCTACACCTTC. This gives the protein CASSISFWEGYTF.

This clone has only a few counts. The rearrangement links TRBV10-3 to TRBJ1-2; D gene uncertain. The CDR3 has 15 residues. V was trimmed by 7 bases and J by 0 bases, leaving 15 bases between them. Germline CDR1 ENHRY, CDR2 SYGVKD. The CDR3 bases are TGTGCCATCAATTTGGGTGGCACGGCTAACTATGGCTACACCTTC. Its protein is CAINLGGTANYGYTF.

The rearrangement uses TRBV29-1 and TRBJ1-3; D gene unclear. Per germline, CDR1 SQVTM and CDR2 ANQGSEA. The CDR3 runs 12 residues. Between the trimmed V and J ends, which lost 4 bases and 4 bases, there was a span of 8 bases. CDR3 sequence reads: CSVVHGGNTIYF. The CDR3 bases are TGCAGCGTTGTCCATGGAGGAAACACCATATATTTT.

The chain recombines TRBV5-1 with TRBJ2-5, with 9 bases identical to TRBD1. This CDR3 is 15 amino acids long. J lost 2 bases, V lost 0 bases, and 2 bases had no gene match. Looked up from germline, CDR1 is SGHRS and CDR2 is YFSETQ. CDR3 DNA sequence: TGCGCCAGCAGCTTGGGACAGGGGGAGCAAGAGACCCAGTACTTC. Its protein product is CASSLGQGEQETQYF.

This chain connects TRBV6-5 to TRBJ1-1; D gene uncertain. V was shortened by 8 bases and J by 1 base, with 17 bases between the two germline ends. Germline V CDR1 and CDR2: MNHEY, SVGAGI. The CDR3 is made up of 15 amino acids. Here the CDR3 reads CASSDAFRGNTEAFF. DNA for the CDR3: TGTGCCAGCTCTGACGCTTTCAGAGGGAACACTGAAGCTTTCTTT.

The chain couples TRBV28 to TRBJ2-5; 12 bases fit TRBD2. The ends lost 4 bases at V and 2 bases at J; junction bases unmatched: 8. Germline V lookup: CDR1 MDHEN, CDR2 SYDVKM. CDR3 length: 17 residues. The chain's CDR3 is CASSSPGLAGSQETQYF. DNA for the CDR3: TGTGCCAGCAGTTCCCCTGGACTAGCGGGGAGTCAAGAGACCCAGTACTTC.

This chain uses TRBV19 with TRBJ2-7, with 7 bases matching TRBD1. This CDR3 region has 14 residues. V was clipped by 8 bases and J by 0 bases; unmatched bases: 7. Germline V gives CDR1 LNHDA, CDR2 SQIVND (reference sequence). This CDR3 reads CASSAGTASYEQYF. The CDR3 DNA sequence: TGTGCCAGTTCTGCCGGGACAGCCTCCTACGAGCAGTACTTC. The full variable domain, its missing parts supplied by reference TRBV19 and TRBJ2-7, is DGGITQSPKYLFRKEGQNVTLSCEQNLNHDAMYWYRQDPGQGLRLIYYSQIVNDFQKGDIAEGYSVSREKKESFPLTVTSAQKNPTAFYLCASSAGTASYEQYFGPGTRLTVT.

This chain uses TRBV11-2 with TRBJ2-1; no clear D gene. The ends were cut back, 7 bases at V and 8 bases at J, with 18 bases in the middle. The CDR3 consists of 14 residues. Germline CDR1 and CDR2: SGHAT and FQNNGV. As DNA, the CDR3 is TGTGCCAGCAACCCCGCGAGCTACGGATATGAGCAGTTCTTC. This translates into CASNPASYGYEQFF. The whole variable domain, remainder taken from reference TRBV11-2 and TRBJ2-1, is EAGVAQSPRYKIIEKRQSVAFWCNPISGHATLYWYQQILGQGPKLLIQFQNNGVVDDSQLPKDRFSAERLKGVDSTLKIQPAKLEDSAVYLCASNPASYGYEQFFGPGTRLTVL.

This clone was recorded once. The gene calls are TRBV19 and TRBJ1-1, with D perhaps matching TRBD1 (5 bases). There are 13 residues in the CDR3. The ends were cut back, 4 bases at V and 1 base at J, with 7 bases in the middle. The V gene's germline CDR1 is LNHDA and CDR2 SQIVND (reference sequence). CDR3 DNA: TGTGCCAGTAGTACCCAGGGGAACACTGAAGCTTTCTTT. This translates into CASSTQGNTEAFF.

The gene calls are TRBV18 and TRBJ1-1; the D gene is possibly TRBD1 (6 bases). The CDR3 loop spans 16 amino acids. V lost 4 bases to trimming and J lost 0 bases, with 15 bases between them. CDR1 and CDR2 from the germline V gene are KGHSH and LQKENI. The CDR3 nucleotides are TGTGCCAGCTCACTAGAACAGGGCCCTTTGAACACTGAAGCTTTCTTT. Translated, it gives CASSLEQGPLNTEAFF. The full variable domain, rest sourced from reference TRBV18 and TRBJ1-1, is NAGVMQNPRHLVRRRGQEARLRCSPMKGHSHVYWYRQLPEEGLKFMVYLQKENIIDESGMPKERFSAEFPKEGPSILRIQQVVRGDSAAYFCASSLEQGPLNTEAFFGQGTRLTVV.

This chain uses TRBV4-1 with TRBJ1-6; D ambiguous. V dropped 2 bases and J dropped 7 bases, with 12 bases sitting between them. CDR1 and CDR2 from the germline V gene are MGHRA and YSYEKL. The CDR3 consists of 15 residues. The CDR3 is CASSQWWKTNSPLHF. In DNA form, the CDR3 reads TGCGCCAGCAGCCAATGGTGGAAAACAAATTCACCCCTCCACTTT.

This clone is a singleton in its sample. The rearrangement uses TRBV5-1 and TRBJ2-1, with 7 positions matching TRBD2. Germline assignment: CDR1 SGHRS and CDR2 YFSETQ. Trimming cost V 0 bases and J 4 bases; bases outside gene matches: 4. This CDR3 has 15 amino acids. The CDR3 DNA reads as TGCGCCAGCAGCTTGGGACTAGCCACTTACAATGAGCAGTTCTTC. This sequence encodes CASSLGLATYNEQFF.

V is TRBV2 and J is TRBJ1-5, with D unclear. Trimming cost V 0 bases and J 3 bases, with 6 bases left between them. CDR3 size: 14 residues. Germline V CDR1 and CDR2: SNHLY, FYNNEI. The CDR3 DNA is TGTGCCAGCAGTGAAGCCAACCCCAATCAGCCCCAGCATTTT. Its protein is CASSEANPNQPQHF.

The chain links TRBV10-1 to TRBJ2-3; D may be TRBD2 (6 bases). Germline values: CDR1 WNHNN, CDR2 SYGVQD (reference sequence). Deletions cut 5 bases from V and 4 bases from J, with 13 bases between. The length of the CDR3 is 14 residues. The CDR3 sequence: CASSRDWGADTQYF. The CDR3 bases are TGCGCCAGCAGTCGGGACTGGGGCGCAGATACGCAGTATTTT.

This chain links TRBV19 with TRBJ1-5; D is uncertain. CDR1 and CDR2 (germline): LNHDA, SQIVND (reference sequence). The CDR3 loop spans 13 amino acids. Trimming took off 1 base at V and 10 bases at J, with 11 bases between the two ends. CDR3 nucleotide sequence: TGTGCCAGTAGTATAGGGACGGCCGCCCCCCAGCATTTT. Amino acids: CASSIGTAAPQHF. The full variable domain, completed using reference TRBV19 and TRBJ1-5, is DGGITQSPKYLFRKEGQNVTLSCEQNLNHDAMYWYRQDPGQGLRLIYYSQIVNDFQKGDIAEGYSVSREKKESFPLTVTSAQKNPTAFYLCASSIGTAAPQHFGDGTRLSIL.

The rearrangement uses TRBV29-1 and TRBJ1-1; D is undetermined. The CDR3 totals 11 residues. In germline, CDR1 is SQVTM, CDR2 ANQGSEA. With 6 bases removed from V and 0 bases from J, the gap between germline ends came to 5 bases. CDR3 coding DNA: TGCAGCGTAGGTGTGAACACTGAAGCTTTCTTT. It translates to CSVGVNTEAFF.

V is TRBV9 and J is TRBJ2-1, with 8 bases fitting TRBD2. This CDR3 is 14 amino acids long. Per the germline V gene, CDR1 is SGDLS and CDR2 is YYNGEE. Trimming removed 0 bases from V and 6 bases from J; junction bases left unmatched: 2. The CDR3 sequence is CASSVAGGGNEQFF. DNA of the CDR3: TGTGCCAGCAGCGTAGCGGGGGGGGGCAATGAGCAGTTCTTC. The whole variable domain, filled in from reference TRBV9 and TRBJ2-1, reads DSGVTQTPKHLITATGQRVTLRCSPRSGDLSVYWYQQSLDQGLQFLIQYYNGEERAKGNILERFSAQQFPDLHSELNLSSLELGDSALYFCASSVAGGGNEQFFGPGTRLTVL.